Presented here are 21 T cell receptor beta chains from one specimen sequenced in a study of blood T cell repertoires in COVID-19. Here immunoSEQ multiplex PCR was the method, and the copy in TCRdb shows in-frame clones only, minus some. The sample includes approximately 300,000 clones, 92% of them seen just once. Sequenced input: PBMCs or T cells enriched from blood (not recorded which). The source is a woman in her twenties or thirties who had recovered from COVID-19.

About this clone itself: This sample also contains other DNA sequences that code for the same CDR3. The chain combines TRBV29-1 with TRBJ2-3, with 7 bases lining up with TRBD2. V lost 7 bases to trimming and J lost 1 base; unmatched junction nucleotides: 2. Germline CDR1 is SQVTM and CDR2 is ANQGSEA. The length of the CDR3 is 12 residues. The CDR3 protein is CSATSGTDTQYF. The CDR3 bases are TGCAGCGCCACTAGCGGCACAGATACGCAGTATTTT.

The V gene is TRBV28, the J gene TRBJ1-4, with TRBD1 matching over 7 bases. V shed 3 bases and J 4 bases; nucleotides not matched to a gene: 5. This CDR3 spans 15 amino acids. CDR1 is MDHEN, CDR2 SYDVKM, per germline. This CDR3 is CASSFPTGLNEKLFF. The CDR3, as DNA: TGTGCCAGCAGTTTCCCGACAGGGCTTAATGAAAAACTGTTTTTT.

The chain recombines TRBV18 with TRBJ1-1; the D is unclear. The CDR3 loop spans 13 amino acids. Trimming stripped 0 bases from V and 4 bases from J, with 6 bases between. Germline loops: CDR1 KGHSH, CDR2 LQKENI. CDR3: CASSPPSRTEAFF. The CDR3 nucleotides read TGTGCCAGCTCACCACCGAGCCGCACTGAAGCTTTCTTT.

This sequence joins TRBV7-2 and TRBJ2-1, with 7 nucleotides matching TRBD1. The germline V gene has CDR1 SGHTA and CDR2 FQGNSA. The CDR3 totals 14 residues. Trimming took 5 bases from V and 2 from J; bases not matched to a gene: 3. DNA of the CDR3: TGTGCCAGCAGCCCGCAGGGGGCCTACAATGAGCAGTTCTTC. Protein product: CASSPQGAYNEQFF. The entire variable domain, with the rest obtained from reference TRBV7-2 and TRBJ2-1, is as follows: GAGVSQSPSNKVTEKGKDVELRCDPISGHTALYWYRQSLGQGLEFLIYFQGNSAPDKSGLPSDRFSAERTGGSVSTLTIQRTQQEDSAVYLCASSPQGAYNEQFFGPGTRLTVL.

The chain carries TRBV28 and TRBJ1-5, with 7 bases aligning to TRBD1. V gave up 5 bases and J gave up 7 bases; unmatched junction bases: 8. The CDR3 length is 14 residues. Germline V CDR1 and CDR2: MDHEN, SYDVKM. The CDR3 region is CASSAGQDIQPQHF. The CDR3 nucleotides read TGTGCCAGCAGTGCCGGACAGGATATACAGCCCCAGCATTTT.

CDR3 protein: CSAFLRDTQYF. In nucleotides, the CDR3 is TGCAGTGCTTTCCTTAGAGATACGCAGTATTTT. The chain combines TRBV20-1 with TRBJ2-3; D is unclear. CDR1 is DFQATT, CDR2 SNEGSKA, per germline (reference sequence). Trimming removed 5 bases at V and 5 bases at J, with 8 bases between. CDR3 size: 11 residues.

The chain carries TRBV9 and TRBJ2-3; unclear D gene. Germline values: CDR1 SGDLS, CDR2 YYNGEE. The ends were cut back, 2 bases at V and 4 bases at J, with 11 bases in the middle. The CDR3 covers 14 residues. The CDR3, as DNA: TGTGCCAGCAGCGTGGAAGAGGTGGCAGATACGCAGTATTTT. Its translation: CASSVEEVADTQYF. Complete variable domain (other parts from reference TRBV9 and TRBJ2-3): DSGVTQTPKHLITATGQRVTLRCSPRSGDLSVYWYQQSLDQGLQFLIQYYNGEERAKGNILERFSAQQFPDLHSELNLSSLELGDSALYFCASSVEEVADTQYFGPGTRLTVL.

V gene TRBV20-1 combines with J gene TRBJ2-7; no reliable D call. The length of the CDR3 is 10 residues. V was cut by 6 bases and J by 1 base, with 4 bases left in between. Germline V gene data show CDR1 as DFQATT and CDR2 as SNEGSKA (reference sequence). CDR3 sequence (DNA): TGCAGTGCCCAGTCCTACGAGCAGTACTTC. Protein sequence: CSAQSYEQYF.

The chain uses TRBV2 and TRBJ2-1; perhaps TRBD1 as D (6 bases). The V gene's germline CDR1 is SNHLY and CDR2 FYNNEI. The CDR3 totals 12 residues. V shed 6 bases and J shed 14 bases, with 17 bases lying between them. In nucleotides, the CDR3 is TGTGCCAGCAGATATACGGGACACCGAAAGTTCTTC. Protein product: CASRYTGHRKFF.

The V and J genes are TRBV9 and TRBJ1-5; D unresolved. Germline values: CDR1 SGDLS, CDR2 YYNGEE. Trimming left V 0 bases short and J 2 bases short, with 9 bases between. The CDR3 contains 15 residues. CDR3 DNA: TGTGCCAGCAGCGTAGCGGGGATCGGCAATCAGCCCCAGCATTTT. This encodes CASSVAGIGNQPQHF.

J is TRBJ2-7 and V is TRBV28, with TRBD2 matching over 9 bases. The germline CDR1 and CDR2 sequences are MDHEN and SYDVKM. Trimming took 2 bases from V and 7 from J; bases not matched to a gene: 3. This CDR3 region has 13 residues. CDR3: CASSLAGGGEQYF. Here the CDR3 DNA reads TGTGCCAGCAGTTTAGCGGGAGGGGGTGAGCAGTACTTC. Full variable domain (remainder filled in from reference TRBV28 and TRBJ2-7): DVKVTQSSRYLVKRTGEKVFLECVQDMDHENMFWYRQDPGLGLRLIYFSYDVKMKEKGDIPEGYSVSREKKERFSLILESASTNQTSMYLCASSLAGGGEQYFGPGTRLTVT.

The gene calls are TRBV5-1 and TRBJ2-7, with TRBD1 identical over 8 bases. The J segment lost 3 bases and the V segment lost 4 bases, leaving 3 bases of the junction unmatched. The CDR3 is 13 amino acids. Germline loops: CDR1 SGHRS, CDR2 YFSETQ. CDR3 DNA: TGCGCCAGCAGCACGACAGGGGACTACGAGCAGTACTTC. It codes for CASSTTGDYEQYF. Full variable domain (rest looked up from reference TRBV5-1 and TRBJ2-7): KAGVTQTPRYLIKTRGQQVTLSCSPISGHRSVSWYQQTPGQGLQFLFEYFSETQRNKGNFPGRFSGRQFSNSRSEMNVSTLELGDSALYLCASSTTGDYEQYFGPGTRLTVT.

This clone was counted a few times. The J gene is TRBJ1-5, the V gene TRBV28; possibly TRBD1 for D (6 bases). CDR1 and CDR2 from the germline V gene are MDHEN and SYDVKM. V was clipped by 6 bases and J by 5 bases, with 14 bases between them. This CDR3 has 14 residues. The CDR3 loop reads CASSQGRGYQPQHF. CDR3 nucleotides: TGTGCCAGCAGCCAGGGGCGCGGATATCAGCCCCAGCATTTT.

The chain has TRBV6-2 or TRBV6-3 and TRBJ2-6; D gene ambiguous. Germline loops: CDR1 MNHEY, CDR2 SVGEGT. V lost 1 base and J lost 1, with 5 bases in between. The CDR3 runs to 15 residues. This CDR3 is CASSYLRSGANVLTF. The CDR3 coding sequence is TGTGCCAGCAGTTACTTGCGGTCTGGGGCCAACGTCCTGACTTTC.

This rearrangement joins TRBV7-9 to TRBJ2-3; the D is unclear. Looked up from germline, CDR1 is SEHNR and CDR2 is FQNEAQ (reference sequence). Trimming removed 1 base from V and 2 bases from J, with 10 bases in between. This CDR3 region has 15 residues. CDR3 region: CASSLGWRLTDTQYF. The CDR3 DNA reads as TGTGCCAGCAGCTTAGGATGGCGACTCACAGATACGCAGTATTTT. Full variable domain (outside the CDR3, taken from reference TRBV7-9 and TRBJ2-3): DTGVSQNPRHKITKRGQNVTFRCDPISEHNRLYWYRQTLGQGPEFLTYFQNEAQLEKSRLLSDRFSAERPKGSFSTLEIQRTEQGDSAMYLCASSLGWRLTDTQYFGPGTRLTVL.

The gene calls are TRBV20-1 and TRBJ2-1; a weak D match, TRBD2 (6 bases). Germline CDR1 and CDR2: DFQATT and SNEGSKA (reference sequence). The CDR3 is 11 residues long. The CDR3, as DNA: TGCAGCCTGACTAGGATCGATGAGCAGTTCTTC. Translated: CSLTRIDEQFF.

The chain carries TRBV18 and TRBJ1-1; 8 bases fit TRBD1. From germline, CDR1 is KGHSH and CDR2 LQKENI. V was pared by 2 bases and J by 0 bases, with 5 bases of the junction left unmatched. CDR3 size: 16 residues. The CDR3 DNA sequence: TGTGCCAGCTCACCAACGGCAGGGGGCGTGAACACTGAAGCTTTCTTT. It translates to CASSPTAGGVNTEAFF.

This chain joins TRBV5-4 and TRBJ2-1; tentative D call: TRBD1 (6 bases). CDR1 SGHNT and CDR2 YYREEE come from the germline V gene (reference sequence). The CDR3 spans 13 residues. Trimming shortened V by 3 bases and J by 9 bases, and 13 bases separated the two germline ends. The CDR3 spells CASSYGQTPEQFF. For the CDR3, the DNA is TGTGCCAGCAGCTATGGACAGACTCCTGAGCAGTTCTTC.

The chain uses TRBV29-1 and TRBJ2-1; 9 bases are a match to TRBD2. The V and J ends lost 4 bases and 7 bases, in that order; junction bases with no gene match: 2. CDR3 length: 12 residues. Per the germline V gene, CDR1 is SQVTM and CDR2 is ANQGSEA. CDR3 nucleotides: TGCAGCGTTGGGCGGGAGGGGAATGAGCAGTTCTTC. Protein: CSVGREGNEQFF.

The gene calls are TRBV7-2 and TRBJ1-1, with a weak D call TRBD1 (6 bases). The CDR3 extends over 14 amino acids. Trimming took off 5 bases at V and 1 base at J, with 11 bases between the two ends. Germline CDR1 and CDR2: SGHTA and FQGNSA. This CDR3 is CASSARTENTEAFF. The CDR3 nucleotides are TGTGCCAGCAGCGCCCGGACAGAGAACACTGAAGCTTTCTTT. Using reference TRBV7-2 and TRBJ1-1 for the parts outside the CDR3, the full variable domain is GAGVSQSPSNKVTEKGKDVELRCDPISGHTALYWYRQSLGQGLEFLIYFQGNSAPDKSGLPSDRFSAERTGGSVSTLTIQRTQQEDSAVYLCASSARTENTEAFFGQGTRLTVV.

V and J are TRBV28 and TRBJ2-2; no clear D. Trimming took off 2 bases at V and 8 bases at J, with 6 bases between the two ends. Germline V gives CDR1 MDHEN, CDR2 SYDVKM. There are 12 residues in the CDR3. CDR3 protein: CASSLNLGELFF. The CDR3, as DNA: TGTGCCAGCAGTTTAAACTTGGGGGAGCTGTTTTTT. Together with reference TRBV28 and TRBJ2-2, the CDR3 gives the full variable domain: DVKVTQSSRYLVKRTGEKVFLECVQDMDHENMFWYRQDPGLGLRLIYFSYDVKMKEKGDIPEGYSVSREKKERFSLILESASTNQTSMYLCASSLNLGELFFGEGSRLTVL.